These 5 T cell receptor beta chains came from one sample sequenced in a study of blood T cells in healthy people across ages. It was with a sample-barcoded 5' primer and a J-beta primer mix that a second PCR of roughly 7 to 12 cycles was run. MiXCR, run by TCRdb on the 5' RACE reads, gives a single entry per CDR3 protein. The sample yields over 1,300,000 distinct CDR3 sequences, almost 60% seen once. Sequencing was carried out using blood. The receptors shown here come from a young man in good health.

This clonotype was counted only a few times. The chain recombines TRBV20-1 with TRBJ2-1; the match to TRBD2 covers 11 bases. The germline gives CDR1 DFQATT, CDR2 SNEGSKA (reference sequence). V lost 7 bases and J lost 8; bases outside the gene matches: 10. The CDR3 is 14 residues long. The CDR3 loop is CSVHSGGADDEQFF. CDR3 nucleotides: TGCAGTGTTCATAGCGGGGGGGCGGACGATGAGCAGTTCTTC.

The chain links TRBV7-9 to TRBJ1-1; D unclear. CDR3 length: 14 amino acids. Deletions cut 8 bases from V and 3 bases from J, with 16 bases between. In germline, CDR1 is SEHNR, CDR2 FQNEAQ (reference sequence). The CDR3 DNA reads TGTGCCAGCGGCTCACTCCTCGGGGACACTGAAGCTTTCTTT. Encoded protein: CASGSLLGDTEAFF.

The chain employs TRBV10-3 and TRBJ2-4; the D gene is possibly TRBD2 (5 bases). Judging by the DNA end, TRBJ2-7 fits better; the J call may be wrong. Germline loops: CDR1 ENHRY, CDR2 SYGVKD. There are 15 residues in the CDR3. CDR3 DNA sequence: TGTGCCATCAGTGAGGCGAGAGTCCCGGGGAACGAGCAGTACTTC. As protein: CAISEARVPGNEQYF.

The chain is built from TRBV11-2 and TRBJ1-4; tentative D call: TRBD1 (6 bases). Per germline, CDR1 SGHAT and CDR2 FQNNGV. Trimming removed 5 bases from V and 8 bases from J, with 12 bases in between. The CDR3 totals 13 residues. The CDR3 DNA sequence: TGTGCCAGCAGCCCCACAGGGAGCGAAAAACTGTTTTTT. Translated: CASSPTGSEKLFF.

The chain uses TRBV7-2 and TRBJ2-3; 10 nucleotides match TRBD2. CDR1 is SGHTA, CDR2 FQGNSA, per germline. V lost 3 bases, J lost 4 bases, and 4 bases stayed unmatched. The CDR3 contains 15 residues. The CDR3 nucleotides are TGTGCCAGCAGCTTGGGTGGGACTAGCGCAGATACGCAGTATTTT. Encoded protein: CASSLGGTSADTQYF.